These 10 T cell receptor beta chains were all obtained from the same sample, sequenced in a study of beta chain features in type 1 diabetes. The study reverse transcribed the entire isolated RNA, so it sequenced expressed TCRB transcripts. Assay: immunoSEQ multiplex PCR; the TCRdb copy retains only in-frame clones and omits some. The data hold over 150,000 clones, with around 8% observed a single time. Input material: central memory CD4+ T cells from blood. Every receptor here comes from a man aged 18 to 29 in good health.

The chain recombines TRBV15 with TRBJ2-7; the D is unclear. Looked up from germline, CDR1 is LNHNV and CDR2 is YYDKDF (reference sequence). The CDR3 is 15 amino acids. Trimming left V 0 bases short and J 0 bases short, with 9 bases between. The CDR3 loop reads CATSRDPAGSYEQYF. CDR3 coding DNA: TGTGCCACCAGCAGAGATCCGGCAGGCTCCTACGAGCAGTACTTC.

The rearrangement links TRBV7-2 to TRBJ2-1; TRBD2 matches 11 bases. V dropped 1 base and J dropped 7; count of bases not matched to a gene: 6. The CDR3 is made up of 16 amino acids. Germline lookup yields CDR1 SGHTA and CDR2 FQGNSA. The CDR3 loop is CASSLVISGRGNEQFF. The CDR3 DNA is TGTGCCAGCAGCTTAGTTATTAGCGGGAGGGGTAATGAGCAGTTCTTC. Full variable domain (missing parts from reference TRBV7-2 and TRBJ2-1): GAGVSQSPSNKVTEKGKDVELRCDPISGHTALYWYRQSLGQGLEFLIYFQGNSAPDKSGLPSDRFSAERTGGSVSTLTIQRTQQEDSAVYLCASSLVISGRGNEQFFGPGTRLTVL.

There are many counts of this clone. The chain links TRBV4-3 to TRBJ2-5, with D possibly matching TRBD1 (5 bases). Germline V CDR1 and CDR2: LGHNA, YSLEER. Trimming removed 0 bases at V and 5 bases at J, with 10 bases between. The CDR3 is 14 residues long. CDR3: CASSQDPRAETQYF. The CDR3 region has the DNA TGCGCCAGCAGCCAAGATCCCAGGGCGGAGACCCAGTACTTC.

This clone appeared a few times. The chain employs TRBV7-3 and TRBJ1-2; D gene unclear. Trimming stripped 8 bases from V and 8 bases from J, with 18 bases between. The CDR3 totals 13 residues. CDR1 is SGHTA, CDR2 FQGTGA, per germline. The CDR3 protein is CASVTRWGDGYTF. The CDR3 nucleotides are TGTGCCAGCGTTACTAGATGGGGAGACGGCTACACCTTC.

This clone has just a few counts. V and J are TRBV7-8 and TRBJ1-2; 7 bases match TRBD1. The CDR3 is made up of 15 amino acids. Germline values: CDR1 SGHVS, CDR2 FQNEAQ. V lost 1 base and J lost 3; bases outside the gene matches: 5. Written as DNA, the CDR3 is TGTGCCAGCAGCTTAGAGACCACAGGGGACTATGGCTACACCTTC. It yields the protein CASSLETTGDYGYTF.

This clone was counted at least ten times. The chain couples TRBV29-1 to TRBJ1-2, with D perhaps TRBD1 (6 bases). This CDR3 is 17 amino acids long. From germline, CDR1 is SQVTM and CDR2 ANQGSEA. V was clipped by 7 bases and J by 2 bases, with 26 bases between them. The DNA for the CDR3 is TGCAGCGCCGCTCAGGCTGGGACATCTACTCTGAACTATGGCTACACCTTC. Protein: CSAAQAGTSTLNYGYTF.

This clone was counted between two and nine times. This sequence joins TRBV2 and TRBJ2-7; no firm D call. V was clipped by 6 bases and J by 3 bases, with 18 bases between them. Germline loops: CDR1 SNHLY, CDR2 FYNNEI. The CDR3 is made up of 15 amino acids. CDR3 DNA: TGTGCCAGCAGGCTACGATTGGGCCTAAACTACGAGCAGTACTTC. Its translation: CASRLRLGLNYEQYF. The whole variable domain, remainder taken from reference TRBV2 and TRBJ2-7, is EPEVTQTPSHQVTQMGQEVILRCVPISNHLYFYWYRQILGQKVEFLVSFYNNEISEKSEIFDDQFSVERPDGSNFTLKIRSTKLEDSAMYFCASRLRLGLNYEQYFGPGTRLTVT.

The rearrangement links TRBV7-3 to TRBJ1-1, with a possible D match to TRBD1 (5 bases). Per the germline V gene, CDR1 is SGHTA and CDR2 is FQGTGA. Trimming took off 3 bases at V and 8 bases at J, with 13 bases between the two ends. This CDR3 comprises 13 residues. The CDR3 protein is CASSLDDRQEAFF. CDR3 DNA sequence: TGTGCCAGCAGCTTGGACGACAGACAAGAAGCTTTCTTT.

V is TRBV6-5 and J is TRBJ1-6, with a possible D match to TRBD1 (5 bases). Trimming pared 2 bases from V and 8 bases from J, leaving 10 bases between. The germline gives CDR1 MNHEY, CDR2 SVGAGI. This CDR3 is 14 amino acids long. CDR3 protein: CASSYRAGDSPLHF. The CDR3 DNA sequence: TGTGCCAGCAGTTACAGGGCGGGGGATTCACCCCTCCACTTT.

This clone was counted ten times or more. The chain has TRBV30 and TRBJ1-5; no reliable D call. Per germline, CDR1 GTSNPN and CDR2 SVGIG (reference sequence). The CDR3 has 13 residues. Trimming took off 0 bases at V and 5 bases at J, with 8 bases between the two ends. The CDR3 region has the DNA TGTGCCTGGAGTGTGGCAGAAGATCAGCCCCAGCATTTT. Residues: CAWSVAEDQPQHF.